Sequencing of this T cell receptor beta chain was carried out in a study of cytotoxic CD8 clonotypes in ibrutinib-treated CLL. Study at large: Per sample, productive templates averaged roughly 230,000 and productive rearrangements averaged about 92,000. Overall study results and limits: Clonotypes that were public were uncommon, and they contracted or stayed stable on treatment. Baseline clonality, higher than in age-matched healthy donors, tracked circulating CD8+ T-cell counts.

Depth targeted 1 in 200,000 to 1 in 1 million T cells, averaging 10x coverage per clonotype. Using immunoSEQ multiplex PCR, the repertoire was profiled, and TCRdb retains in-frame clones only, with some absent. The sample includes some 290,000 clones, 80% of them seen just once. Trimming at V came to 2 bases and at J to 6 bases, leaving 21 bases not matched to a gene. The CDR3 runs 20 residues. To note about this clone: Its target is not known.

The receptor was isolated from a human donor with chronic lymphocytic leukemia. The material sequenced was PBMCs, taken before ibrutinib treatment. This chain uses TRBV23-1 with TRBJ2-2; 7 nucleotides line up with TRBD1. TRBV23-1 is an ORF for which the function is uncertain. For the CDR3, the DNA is TGCGCCAGCAGTCAACTCTACGCAGGACAGGCTCTTCGGCAACCCGGGGAGCTGTTTTTT. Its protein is CASSQLYAGQALRQPGELFF.